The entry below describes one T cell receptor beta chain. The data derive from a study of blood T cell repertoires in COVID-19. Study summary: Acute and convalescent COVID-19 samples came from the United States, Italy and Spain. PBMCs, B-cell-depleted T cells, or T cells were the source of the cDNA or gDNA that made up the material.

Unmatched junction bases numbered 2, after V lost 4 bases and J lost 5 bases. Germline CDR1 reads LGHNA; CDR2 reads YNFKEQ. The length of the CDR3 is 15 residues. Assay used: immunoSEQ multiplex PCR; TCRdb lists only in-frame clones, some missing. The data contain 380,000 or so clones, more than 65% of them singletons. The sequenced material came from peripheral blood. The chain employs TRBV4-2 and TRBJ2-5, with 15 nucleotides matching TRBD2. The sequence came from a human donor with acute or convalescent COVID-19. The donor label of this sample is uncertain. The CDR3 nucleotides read TGTGCCAGCAGCCTGGGACTAGCGGGAGGTGAGACCCAGTACTTC. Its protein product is CASSLGLAGGETQYF.